This T cell receptor beta chain derives from a study of early T cells in non-severe SARS-CoV-2 infection. Study-level information: Whole-blood bulk RNA, unsorted, was sequenced, and chains were unpaired.

Unique molecular identifiers tagged individual cDNA molecules. MiXCR was run by TCRdb on the 5' RACE reads, yielding one entry per CDR3 protein. This table holds tens of thousands of distinct CDR3 sequences, under 7.5% found once. CDR3 length: 13 residues. Trimming cost V 5 bases and J 6 bases; bases outside gene matches: 3. Germline CDR1 reads MNHEY; CDR2 reads SVGEGT. This clonotype came up a few times. This sequence joins TRBV6-2 or TRBV6-3 and TRBJ1-5; 8 nucleotides align to TRBD1. Material: whole blood. The clonotype originates from an adult who was a healthcare worker with PCR-confirmed SARS-CoV-2 infection or an uninfected control (not recorded which). For the CDR3, the DNA is TGTGCCAGCAGTGCTGACAGGGGTCAGCCCCAGCATTTT. Residues: CASSADRGQPQHF.